These 21 T cell receptor beta chains came from one sample sequenced in a study of cytomegalovirus exposure and HLA in healthy donors. This PCR relied on a set of 60 Vbeta primers and 13 Jbeta primers. Measured with immunoSEQ multiplex PCR; TCRdb has only the in-frame clones, and not every one. The sample spans 150,000 to 250,000 clones; the ten largest clones claim less than 0.85%. The sample comprised PBMCs. Receptors originate from a boy younger than 18 in good health and CMV-seronegative.

This chain links TRBV2 with TRBJ2-5; TRBD1 is a possible D gene (7 bases). Matching the DNA end better, TRBJ2-7 makes the J call doubtful. The germline V gene has CDR1 SNHLY and CDR2 FYNNEI. The length of the CDR3 is 13 residues. The CDR3 DNA is TGTGCCAGCGAAGACAGGGAAGCGGGCGAGCAGTACTTC. It is translated as CASEDREAGEQYF.

V usage is TRBV30 and J usage is TRBJ1-2; no definite D call. CDR3 length: 12 residues. Germline V CDR1 and CDR2: GTSNPN, SVGIG (reference sequence). Trimming shortened V by 2 bases and J by 8 bases, and 12 bases separated the two germline ends. The CDR3 DNA reads as TGTGCCTGGAGTCCCGACGCAGGCGGCTACACCTTC. This translates into CAWSPDAGGYTF.

The chain is built from TRBV7-6 and TRBJ2-1; 12 nucleotides match TRBD2. The junction had 6 bases not matched to a gene; V was cut back by 0 bases and J by 6 bases. CDR3 length equals 17 residues. Germline values: CDR1 SGHVS, CDR2 FNYEAQ. This CDR3 is CASSLAGLAGGANEQFF. The CDR3 coding sequence is TGTGCCAGCAGCTTAGCTGGGCTAGCGGGGGGGGCCAATGAGCAGTTCTTC.

The V and J genes are TRBV2 and TRBJ1-3, with 7 bases lining up with TRBD1. V trimming: 3 bases; J trimming: 4 bases; junction bases outside the gene matches: 6. The CDR3 consists of 15 residues. The V gene's germline CDR1 is SNHLY and CDR2 FYNNEI. The CDR3 protein is CASSDWQGVGNTIYF. The DNA for the CDR3 is TGTGCCAGCAGTGACTGGCAGGGGGTAGGAAACACCATATATTTT.

The genes are TRBV5-1 and TRBJ2-1; D uncertain. The CDR3 is made up of 15 amino acids. V lost 4 bases and J lost 0, with 11 bases in between. Germline V gene data show CDR1 as SGHRS and CDR2 as YFSETQ. The DNA of the CDR3 is TGCGCCAGCAGCGCCACATGGAGCTCCTACAATGAGCAGTTCTTC. Translation gives CASSATWSSYNEQFF.

A word on this clone: Compared with germline, one end of the junction differs, possibly owing to a read error. Other DNA sequences in this sample translate to the same CDR3. The rearrangement links TRBV7-2 to TRBJ1-1; D is unclear. Germline assignment: CDR1 SGHTA and CDR2 FQGNSA. The CDR3 runs to 16 residues. CDR3 region: CASSPKPGSSRTEAFF. CDR3 DNA sequence: TGTGCCAGCAGCCCCAAGCCAGGCAGCTCACGGACTGAAGCCTTCTTT.

V gene TRBV11-2 combines with J gene TRBJ1-6; 11 positions agree with TRBD1. The CDR3 extends over 17 amino acids. V gave up 5 bases and J gave up 3 bases; unmatched junction bases: 6. The germline CDR1 and CDR2 sequences are SGHAT and FQNNGV. The CDR3, as DNA: TGTGCCAGCAGCAGCACCGGGACAGGGGGCTATAATTCACCCCTCCACTTT. This gives the protein CASSSTGTGGYNSPLHF.

V gene TRBV7-9 combines with J gene TRBJ1-4, with 8 bases matching TRBD1. Germline CDR1 and CDR2: SEHNR and FQNEAQ (reference sequence). V trimming: 4 bases; J trimming: 4 bases; junction bases outside the gene matches: 8. CDR3 length equals 16 residues. The chain's CDR3 is CASSSPTGDLNEKLFF. The CDR3 coding sequence is TGTGCCAGCAGCTCCCCGACAGGGGACCTTAATGAAAAACTGTTTTTT.

V is TRBV18 and J is TRBJ1-1; TRBD1 is a possible D gene (6 bases). The V end was cut by 2 bases, the J end by 7 bases, with 11 bases between. The CDR3 is 13 residues long. Germline values: CDR1 KGHSH, CDR2 LQKENI. For the CDR3, the DNA is TGTGCCAGCTCACCATACGGACAGCTTGAAGCTTTCTTT. Translation gives CASSPYGQLEAFF.

The chain couples TRBV2 to TRBJ1-2; possible D gene TRBD1, 5 bases. The CDR3 extends over 16 amino acids. Trimming removed 4 bases at V and 0 bases at J, with 15 bases between. Germline CDR1 SNHLY, CDR2 FYNNEI. CDR3 residues: CASSVGGSLANYGYTF. In nucleotides, the CDR3 is TGTGCCAGCAGTGTCGGGGGGTCTCTGGCTAACTATGGCTACACCTTC.

The V gene is TRBV29-1, the J gene TRBJ2-7; the D is unclear. Germline V CDR1 and CDR2: SQVTM, ANQGSEA. V was clipped by 1 base and J by 3 bases, with 4 bases between them. The CDR3 runs to 11 residues. The DNA of the CDR3 is TGCAGCGTTGAAGGCGTCTACGAGCAGTACTTC. The encoded protein is CSVEGVYEQYF.

This chain connects TRBV10-3 to TRBJ2-7; 11 positions match TRBD2. Germline-derived CDR1 and CDR2 are ENHRY and SYGVKD. The V segment lost 3 bases and the J segment 9 bases; nucleotides outside the gene matches: 22. CDR3 length equals 19 residues. The CDR3 region is CAISDPGGTSGGYSTMQYF. Written as DNA, the CDR3 is TGTGCCATCAGTGACCCGGGCGGGACTAGCGGTGGCTACTCGACGATGCAGTACTTC.

This chain connects TRBV10-2 to TRBJ2-5; the D gene is possibly TRBD2 (6 bases). Trimming took off 8 bases at V and 5 bases at J, with 21 bases between the two ends. Germline assignment: CDR1 WSHSY and CDR2 SAAADI. The CDR3 has 15 residues. The CDR3 loop reads CASSIPGMAGETQYF. The CDR3 coding sequence is TGCGCCAGCTCTATTCCGGGAATGGCGGGGGAGACCCAGTACTTC.

The CDR3 DNA is TGTGCCAGCAGCTTACCGTTGGCACCCCCTGAAGCTTTCTTT. Its translation: CASSLPLAPPEAFF. The chain recombines TRBV7-3 with TRBJ1-1, with D unclear. Trimming shortened V by 2 bases and J by 6 bases, and 13 bases separated the two germline ends. This CDR3 contains 14 residues. Germline V lookup: CDR1 SGHTA, CDR2 FQGTGA.

The rearrangement joins TRBV14 to TRBJ2-3, with D tentatively TRBD1 (6 bases). The germline V gene has CDR1 SGHDN and CDR2 FVKESK. Trimming shortened V by 4 bases and J by 1 base, and 15 bases separated the two germline ends. This CDR3 has 16 residues. The CDR3 nucleotides read TGTGCCAGCAGCCGCCTACCCTGGACAGGCACAGATACGCAGTATTTT. Amino acids: CASSRLPWTGTDTQYF. Full variable domain (outside the CDR3, taken from reference TRBV14 and TRBJ2-3): EAGVTQFPSHSVIEKGQTVTLRCDPISGHDNLYWYRRVMGKEIKFLLHFVKESKQDESGMPNNRFLAERTGGTYSTLKVQPAELEDSGVYFCASSRLPWTGTDTQYFGPGTRLTVL.

V is TRBV19 and J is TRBJ2-7; D unclear. CDR3 size: 12 residues. Germline CDR1 LNHDA, CDR2 SQIVND (reference sequence). V was clipped by 4 bases and J by 5 bases, with 9 bases between them. This chain's CDR3 is CASSSLTDEQYF. The CDR3, as DNA: TGTGCCAGTAGTAGCCTAACGGACGAGCAGTACTTC.

This chain links TRBV18 with TRBJ1-2; D call uncertain. Trimming stripped 5 bases from V and 5 bases from J, with 12 bases between. In germline, CDR1 is KGHSH, CDR2 LQKENI. The CDR3 contains 13 residues. The CDR3 loop reads CASSSDGLYGYTF. In DNA form, the CDR3 reads TGTGCCAGCTCATCGGACGGACTATATGGCTACACCTTC.

The J gene is TRBJ1-1, the V gene TRBV2; 8 bases map to TRBD1. This CDR3 contains 10 residues. J lost 10 bases, V lost 10 bases, and 5 bases had no gene match. Germline V gene data show CDR1 as SNHLY and CDR2 as FYNNEI. The CDR3 sequence: CANTDRGAFF. In nucleotides, the CDR3 is TGTGCCAACACAGACAGGGGAGCTTTCTTT.

The chain recombines TRBV9 with TRBJ1-2; possible D gene TRBD1, 6 bases. V was pared by 6 bases and J by 6 bases, with 21 bases between. The CDR3 sequence is 15 residues long. Germline CDR1 SGDLS, CDR2 YYNGEE. This chain's CDR3 is CASTPYRANDDGYTF. As DNA, the CDR3 is TGTGCCAGCACCCCTTACAGGGCCAATGACGATGGCTACACCTTC.

The chain employs TRBV30 and TRBJ2-1, with TRBD1 matching over 9 bases. With V trimmed by 0 bases and J by 4 bases, 7 bases remained unmatched. Per germline, CDR1 GTSNPN and CDR2 SVGIG (reference sequence). The CDR3 is 16 residues long. The CDR3 nucleotides are TGTGCCTGGAGTGTTTTAACAGGGGGCAGGTACAATGAGCAGTTCTTC. Encoded protein: CAWSVLTGGRYNEQFF.

The chain couples TRBV5-1 to TRBJ2-1, with D unresolved. V gave up 0 bases and J gave up 1 base, with 11 bases separating them. There are 16 residues in the CDR3. Per germline, CDR1 SGHRS and CDR2 YFSETQ. This CDR3 is CASSLVYPSSYNEQFF. As DNA, the CDR3 is TGCGCCAGCAGCTTGGTGTATCCTAGTTCCTACAATGAGCAGTTCTTC.